These 16 T cell receptor beta chains originate from one sample sequenced in a study of T cell responses to AZD1222 COVID-19 vaccine. The data were produced by immunoSEQ multiplex PCR, yet TCRdb's version contains in-frame clones alone and is incomplete. Counted here are about 84,000 clones, roughly nine tenths occurring once; the ten biggest clones make up 1.5%. Sequencing was performed on peripheral blood, taken on day 0 of AZD1222 vaccination. The receptors originated from an adult in good health.

A remark on this clone: The identical CDR3 is also encoded by other nucleotide sequences in the sample. In DNA form, the CDR3 reads TGTGCCAGCATTTGGACAGGGGGTCCTTACGAGCAGTACTTC. Its translation: CASIWTGGPYEQYF. The chain combines TRBV6-5 with TRBJ2-7, with TRBD1 identical over 10 bases. The CDR3 length is 14 residues. With V trimmed by 7 bases and J by 4 bases, 7 bases remained unmatched. Germline V gene sequence: CDR1 MNHEY, CDR2 SVGAGI.

The rearrangement links TRBV6-6 to TRBJ2-7, with a weak D call TRBD2 (5 bases). Trimming stripped 4 bases from V and 5 bases from J, with 9 bases between. Germline values: CDR1 MNHNY, CDR2 SVGAGI (reference sequence). The CDR3 is 12 residues long. The CDR3 loop is CASSWTPDEQYF. In nucleotides, the CDR3 is TGTGCCAGCAGTTGGACTCCCGACGAGCAGTACTTC.

The chain is built from TRBV27 and TRBJ1-1; D unresolved. Between the trimmed V and J ends, which lost 6 bases and 3 bases, there was a span of 17 bases. There are 15 residues in the CDR3. Germline CDR1 MNHEY, CDR2 SMNVEV (reference sequence). For the CDR3, the DNA is TGTGCCAGCAGCTCATTACAGAGGAGAGACACTGAAGCTTTCTTT. Translating gives CASSSLQRRDTEAFF.

This sequence joins TRBV6-4 and TRBJ2-2; D not certain. Germline V gene data show CDR1 as MRHNA and CDR2 as SNTAGT. V lost 3 bases, J lost 6 bases, and 8 bases lay in between. The CDR3 is 13 amino acids. CDR3 region: CASSEASAGELFF. The CDR3 nucleotides are TGTGCCAGCAGTGAGGCGAGTGCCGGGGAGCTGTTTTTT.

The J gene is TRBJ2-7, the V gene TRBV2, with 8 bases identical to TRBD2. The CDR3 spans 15 residues. V lost 7 bases and J lost 3; bases outside the gene matches: 11. Per the germline V gene, CDR1 is SNHLY and CDR2 is FYNNEI. This CDR3 is CASIGSGTSRYEQYF. The CDR3 coding sequence is TGTGCCAGCATAGGTTCCGGGACTAGTCGCTACGAGCAGTACTTC.

The chain recombines TRBV6-5 with TRBJ2-3, with D perhaps being TRBD1 or TRBD2 (5 bases each). With 0 bases removed from V and 4 bases from J, the gap between germline ends came to 11 bases. Per germline, CDR1 MNHEY and CDR2 SVGAGI. The CDR3 runs 15 residues. The CDR3 bases are TGTGCCAGCAGTTACTCCCGGGACGGATCAGATACGCAGTATTTT. Its protein is CASSYSRDGSDTQYF.

This clone was detected a few times. J is TRBJ2-2 and V is TRBV11-1; maybe TRBD2 (5 bases). CDR1 and CDR2 from the germline V gene are SGHAT and FQDESV (reference sequence). Between the trimmed V and J ends, which lost 2 bases and 0 bases, there was a span of 7 bases. CDR3 length equals 15 residues. DNA for the CDR3: TGTGCCAGCAGCTTACCGGGGACGAACACCGGGGAGCTGTTTTTT. Translating it yields CASSLPGTNTGELFF.

This clone was picked up one time. V is TRBV2 and J is TRBJ2-4; D is unresolved. The CDR3 totals 15 residues. Trimming stripped 6 bases from V and 1 base from J, with 13 bases between. Germline values: CDR1 SNHLY, CDR2 FYNNEI. CDR3 protein: CASRSQTGAKNIQYF. CDR3 coding DNA: TGTGCCAGCAGGTCTCAGACCGGGGCCAAAAACATTCAGTACTTC.

V is TRBV6-6 and J is TRBJ2-2; D perhaps matches TRBD1 (6 bases). CDR1 and CDR2 (germline): MNHNY, SVGAGI (reference sequence). The CDR3 is 15 residues long. V was shortened by 0 bases and J by 4 bases, with 9 bases between the two germline ends. CDR3 DNA sequence: TGTGCCAGCAGTTACTCGGTAGGGGGCACCGGGGAGCTGTTTTTT. Encoded protein: CASSYSVGGTGELFF.

The rearrangement links TRBV7-8 to TRBJ1-1; no firm D call. The CDR3 contains 14 residues. V was clipped by 6 bases and J by 3 bases, with 14 bases between them. Germline V gene lookup returns CDR1 SGHVS and CDR2 FQNEAQ. The CDR3 DNA is TGTGCCAGCAGACCCGAGCTTCCGGACACTGAAGCTTTCTTT. Its protein product is CASRPELPDTEAFF.

The count of this clone is one. V usage is TRBV12-3 or TRBV12-4 and J usage is TRBJ1-5; 7 bases align to TRBD1. The CDR3 sequence is 12 residues long. V trimming: 5 bases; J trimming: 8 bases; junction bases outside the gene matches: 3. The CDR3 DNA reads TGTGCCAGCAGTCGACAGGGAAAGCCCCAGCATTTT. The encoded protein is CASSRQGKPQHF.

The V call is TRBV6-6, the J call TRBJ2-1, with D possibly being TRBD1 or TRBD2 (5 bases each). The CDR3 consists of 16 residues. Trimming stripped 10 bases from V and 0 bases from J, with 19 bases between. From germline, CDR1 is MNHNY and CDR2 SVGAGI (reference sequence). CDR3 amino acids: CATQLGTGGSYNEQFF. DNA of the CDR3: TGTGCCACCCAGTTGGGGACGGGCGGCTCCTACAATGAGCAGTTCTTC.

The V gene is TRBV27, the J gene TRBJ2-1, with TRBD2 identical over 10 bases. This CDR3 is 15 amino acids long. Germline V gives CDR1 MNHEY, CDR2 SMNVEV (reference sequence). V dropped 2 bases and J dropped 7; count of bases not matched to a gene: 5. The DNA of the CDR3 is TGTGCCAGCAGTTTACCTAGCGGGAGTAAAAATGAGCAGTTCTTC. Its protein is CASSLPSGSKNEQFF.

The V gene is TRBV5-1, the J gene TRBJ2-1, with 7 bases fitting TRBD2. Germline-derived CDR1 and CDR2 are SGHRS and YFSETQ. Trimming took 0 bases from V and 14 from J; bases not matched to a gene: 8. The CDR3 extends over 13 amino acids. The CDR3 sequence: CASSLEGRAGEFF. The CDR3 DNA sequence: TGCGCCAGCAGCTTGGAAGGTCGGGCGGGAGAGTTCTTC.

The chain has TRBV6-4 and TRBJ2-1; 11 bases fit TRBD2. Germline CDR1 is MRHNA and CDR2 is SNTAGT. The CDR3 has 16 residues. V lost 3 bases and J lost 5; bases outside the gene matches: 6. DNA of the CDR3: TGTGCCAGCAGTGAAGGGGTAGCGGGAGGGCACAATGAGCAGTTCTTC. The encoded protein is CASSEGVAGGHNEQFF.

V and J are TRBV3-1 (or the pseudogene TRBV3-2) and TRBJ1-1; D perhaps matches TRBD1 (5 bases). V shed 3 bases and J shed 1 base, with 6 bases lying between them. From germline, CDR1 is LGHDT and CDR2 YNNKEL (reference sequence). The CDR3 is made up of 13 amino acids. DNA of the CDR3: TGTGCCAGCAGCCAGCAGGGGAACACTGAAGCTTTCTTT. It is translated as CASSQQGNTEAFF.